Shown below are 15 T cell receptor beta chains from a single sample sequenced in a study of cytomegalovirus exposure and HLA in healthy donors. Primers included in the PCR were 60 Vbeta and 13 Jbeta primers. Measured with immunoSEQ multiplex PCR; TCRdb has only the in-frame clones, and not every one. The sample contains around 150,000 clones, 75% to 90% of which appear only once. The sequencing sample was made of PBMCs. The receptor set was obtained from a woman aged 18-29 years in good health and CMV-seronegative.

This chain connects TRBV6-1 to TRBJ2-7; 10 nucleotides align to TRBD2. This CDR3 spans 15 amino acids. J lost 3 bases, V lost 6 bases, and 8 bases had no gene match. The germline V gene encodes CDR1 MNHNS and CDR2 SASEGT. The DNA for the CDR3 is TGTGCCAGCAGGCAGGAACTAGCGGGGCTCTACGAGCAGTACTTC. Protein product: CASRQELAGLYEQYF.

This chain joins TRBV7-9 and TRBJ1-2, with TRBD1 as a possible D gene (6 bases). From germline, CDR1 is SEHNR and CDR2 FQNEAQ (reference sequence). Trimming took 1 base from V and 2 from J, leaving 11 bases between them. There are 15 residues in the CDR3. The CDR3: CASSLGGGQNYGYTF. CDR3 DNA: TGTGCCAGCAGCTTAGGAGGTGGACAGAACTATGGCTACACCTTC.

The chain uses TRBV6-4 and TRBJ1-4; 8 nucleotides agree with TRBD1. Per the germline V gene, CDR1 is MRHNA and CDR2 is SNTAGT. With V trimmed by 4 bases and J by 7 bases, 8 bases remained unmatched. This CDR3 is 15 amino acids long. For the CDR3, the DNA is TGTGCCAGCAGTGGAGGGGGCAGGGGGCCTGAAAAACTGTTTTTT. Translated, it gives CASSGGGRGPEKLFF.

This clone was recorded a few times. The gene calls are TRBV6-4 and TRBJ2-1; the D gene is possibly TRBD1 (6 bases). The CDR3 has 16 amino acids. Germline values: CDR1 MRHNA, CDR2 SNTAGT. Deletions cut 5 bases from V and 8 bases from J, with 22 bases between. The CDR3 DNA reads as TGTGCCAGCAGTCCACACAGAGGGACAACTGTCGATGAGCAGTTCTTC. Encoded protein: CASSPHRGTTVDEQFF.

V and J are TRBV15 and TRBJ2-1, with D hard to call. V shed 0 bases and J shed 3 bases, with 9 bases lying between them. Per germline, CDR1 LNHNV and CDR2 YYDKDF (reference sequence). This CDR3 region has 15 residues. Here the CDR3 reads CATSREVVSYNEQFF. Here the CDR3 DNA reads TGTGCCACCAGCAGAGAGGTGGTGAGCTACAATGAGCAGTTCTTC.

The chain links TRBV18 to TRBJ2-7; TRBD2 aligns across 13 bases. The germline V gene has CDR1 KGHSH and CDR2 LQKENI. CDR3 size: 16 residues. V lost 4 bases and J lost 3; bases outside the gene matches: 6. The CDR3 nucleotides read TGTGCCAGCTCACGGTCCGGGACTAGCGGGAACTACGAGCAGTACTTC. Encoded protein: CASSRSGTSGNYEQYF.

CDR3 in DNA: TGTGCCAGCACCACCCCTGGGGACAGACGATACGAGCAGTACTTC. This sequence encodes CASTTPGDRRYEQYF. The chain is built from TRBV28 and TRBJ2-5; TRBD1 aligns across 7 bases. The J call may be faulty, since TRBJ2-7 better matches the DNA end. CDR1 and CDR2 (germline): MDHEN, SYDVKM. The CDR3 loop spans 15 amino acids.

The chain employs TRBV28 and TRBJ2-3; D perhaps matches TRBD1 (5 bases). This CDR3 has 16 residues. In germline, CDR1 is MDHEN, CDR2 SYDVKM. Trimming shortened V by 6 bases and J by 1 base, and 17 bases separated the two germline ends. For the CDR3, the DNA is TGTGCCAGCAGACTATCCGGACAACGGGGCACAGATACGCAGTATTTT. It yields the protein CASRLSGQRGTDTQYF.

This clone was seen just once. The chain uses TRBV18 and TRBJ2-5, with 9 bases identical to TRBD2. The junction had 15 bases not matched to a gene; V was cut back by 5 bases and J by 5 bases. This CDR3 is 17 amino acids long. Germline V gene lookup returns CDR1 KGHSH and CDR2 LQKENI. The CDR3 DNA reads as TGTGCCAGCTCATTTGGGACTAGCAGATCCCGGCAGGAGACCCAGTACTTC. Protein sequence: CASSFGTSRSRQETQYF.

The chain couples TRBV7-8 to TRBJ1-2; 9 bases map to TRBD1. Germline-derived CDR1 and CDR2 are SGHVS and FQNEAQ. The CDR3 is 15 residues long. Trimming took 7 bases from V and 6 from J; bases not matched to a gene: 12. The CDR3 spells CASTPGGTGKHGYTF. The CDR3 DNA sequence: TGTGCCAGCACCCCAGGGGGGACAGGGAAGCATGGCTACACCTTC.

This clone was seen just once. J is TRBJ1-1 and V is TRBV29-1; D gene unclear. The CDR3 has 13 residues. V dropped 7 bases and J dropped 4 bases, with 16 bases sitting between them. In germline, CDR1 is SQVTM, CDR2 ANQGSEA. The CDR3 loop reads CSALLEYGTEAFF. The CDR3 DNA reads as TGCAGCGCCCTTTTGGAGTATGGCACTGAAGCTTTCTTT.

The chain carries TRBV27 and TRBJ2-3; 9 bases line up with TRBD2. The CDR3 extends over 17 amino acids. Trimming cost V 1 base and J 2 bases; bases outside gene matches: 7. CDR1 and CDR2 from the germline V gene are MNHEY and SMNVEV (reference sequence). This chain's CDR3 is CASSLYALAGNTDTQYF. The DNA for the CDR3 is TGTGCCAGCAGTTTATACGCCCTAGCGGGAAACACAGATACGCAGTATTTT.

The chain recombines TRBV11-2 with TRBJ2-5; D ambiguous. The CDR3 consists of 12 residues. From germline, CDR1 is SGHAT and CDR2 FQNNGV. Deletions cut 5 bases from V and 1 base from J, with 5 bases between. In DNA form, the CDR3 reads TGTGCCAGCAGCCGGTTCCAAGAGACCCAGTACTTC. Protein sequence: CASSRFQETQYF. The full variable domain, rest sourced from reference TRBV11-2 and TRBJ2-5, is EAGVAQSPRYKIIEKRQSVAFWCNPISGHATLYWYQQILGQGPKLLIQFQNNGVVDDSQLPKDRFSAERLKGVDSTLKIQPAKLEDSAVYLCASSRFQETQYFGPGTRLLVL.

The chain uses TRBV5-1 and TRBJ1-3; 7 bases map to TRBD1. Germline assignment: CDR1 SGHRS and CDR2 YFSETQ. This CDR3 has 14 amino acids. Unmatched junction bases numbered 5, after V lost 4 bases and J lost 4 bases. This chain's CDR3 is CASSLRDSGNTIYF. CDR3 sequence (DNA): TGCGCCAGCAGCCTGAGGGACAGCGGAAACACCATATATTTT.

V gene TRBV5-4 combines with J gene TRBJ2-7, with D possibly TRBD2 on 6 matching bases. CDR1 SGHNT and CDR2 YYREEE come from the germline V gene (reference sequence). This CDR3 is 13 amino acids long. V was shortened by 0 bases and J by 9 bases, with 13 bases between the two germline ends. The CDR3 DNA follows: TGTGCCAGCAGCTTGGCCGTGGAGGGAGGGCAGTACTTC. Its translation is CASSLAVEGGQYF.